This T cell receptor beta chain was identified in a study of blood T cell repertoires in COVID-19. From germline, CDR1 is SQVTM and CDR2 ANQGSEA. The V gene end was trimmed by 5 bases and the J gene end by 8 bases; junction bases not matched to a gene: 7. The CDR3 runs 14 residues. Method: immunoSEQ multiplex PCR; TCRdb's copy keeps in-frame clones and lacks some. The sample records over 250,000 clones, around 80% being singletons. The chain couples TRBV29-1 to TRBJ1-6; 9 bases align to TRBD1. The receptor was derived from a man between 35 and 55 years old who had been exposed to COVID-19. Material for sequencing was PBMCs or T cells enriched from blood (not recorded which). The DNA for the CDR3 is TGCAGCGTTCAACAGGGGGCCCTGGATTCACCCCTCCACTTT. Amino acids: CSVQQGALDSPLHF.